The 10 T cell receptor beta chains below all came from one sample that was sequenced in a study of blood T cell repertoires in COVID-19. The table came from immunoSEQ multiplex PCR; TCRdb's copy has only in-frame clones and leaves some out. Altogether about 90,000 clones are present, approximately 89% being singletons, with the ten largest covering approximately 17%. The sample was peripheral blood. Receptors were obtained from a human donor in a cohort sampled during active COVID-19.

This chain uses TRBV6-5 with TRBJ1-4; D unresolved. The CDR3 is made up of 15 amino acids. CDR1 is MNHEY and CDR2 is SVGAGI in the germline V gene. Trimming left V 4 bases short and J 0 bases short, with 9 bases between. CDR3: CASSFSGATNEKLFF. The CDR3 DNA is TGTGCCAGCAGTTTTAGCGGGGCAACTAATGAAAAACTGTTTTTT.

The V gene is TRBV4-1, the J gene TRBJ1-2, with TRBD1 identical over 10 bases. After removal of 3 bases from V and 3 bases from J, the junction contained 4 bases not matched to a gene. The CDR3 spans 15 residues. The germline gives CDR1 MGHRA, CDR2 YSYEKL. This CDR3 reads CASSHGQGGDYGYTF. Here the CDR3 DNA reads TGCGCCAGCAGCCACGGACAGGGGGGGGACTATGGCTACACCTTC.

The V gene is TRBV19, the J gene TRBJ1-2; 7 bases align to TRBD1. The CDR3 consists of 15 residues. V was pared by 7 bases and J by 0 bases, with 8 bases of the junction left unmatched. Germline assignment: CDR1 LNHDA and CDR2 SQIVND (reference sequence). The CDR3 region is CASTLGQATNYGYTF. The CDR3 region has the DNA TGTGCCAGTACCCTCGGACAGGCTACTAACTATGGCTACACCTTC.

J is TRBJ1-2 and V is TRBV2, with D hard to call. V lost 3 bases and J lost 2, with 4 bases in between. CDR3 length: 12 amino acids. CDR1 SNHLY and CDR2 FYNNEI come from the germline V gene. CDR3 coding DNA: TGTGCCAGCAGTGAGCAGAACTATGGCTACACCTTC. Amino acid sequence: CASSEQNYGYTF.

This chain joins TRBV6-6 and TRBJ2-5; 10 positions agree with TRBD1. The germline gives CDR1 MNHNY, CDR2 SVGAGI (reference sequence). This CDR3 region has 14 residues. With 6 bases clipped from V and 7 bases from J, the junction kept 8 bases outside the gene matches. CDR3 region: CASRRDRGSGTQYF. The CDR3 DNA reads as TGTGCCAGCAGGAGGGACAGGGGTTCAGGGACCCAGTACTTC.

The chain has TRBV3-1 (or the pseudogene TRBV3-2) and TRBJ1-4, with D perhaps TRBD1 (6 bases). The germline V gene has CDR1 LGHDT and CDR2 YNNKEL (reference sequence). This CDR3 spans 14 amino acids. V lost 0 bases, J lost 8 bases, and 10 bases lay in between. The CDR3 DNA sequence: TGTGCCAGCAGCCAAGATCGGACAGTAGAAAAACTGTTTTTT. This encodes CASSQDRTVEKLFF.

The rearrangement links TRBV28 to TRBJ1-2; possible D gene TRBD1, 6 bases. Germline V gene lookup returns CDR1 MDHEN and CDR2 SYDVKM. V gave up 4 bases and J gave up 8 bases, with 14 bases separating them. The length of the CDR3 is 13 residues. The CDR3: CASSSRGQEGYTF. The CDR3, as DNA: TGTGCCAGCAGTTCCCGGGGACAAGAAGGCTACACCTTC.

The V gene is TRBV6-5, the J gene TRBJ1-3, with D maybe TRBD1 (6 bases). Germline lookup yields CDR1 MNHEY and CDR2 SVGAGI. CDR3 length: 15 residues. V lost 4 bases and J 0 bases, leaving 10 bases between the germline ends. The CDR3 coding sequence is TGTGCCAGCAGTTTTGGACAGCACTCTGGAAACACCATATATTTT. Encoded protein: CASSFGQHSGNTIYF.

To note about this clone: One end of the junction varies from germline; a read error may be responsible. The chain recombines TRBV6-6 with TRBJ1-1, with a tentative D call TRBD1 (6 bases). This CDR3 is built from 14 residues. CDR1 is MNHNY and CDR2 is SVGAGI in the germline V gene (reference sequence). The CDR3 region has the DNA TGTGCCAGCAGCGCCACCCCCCGGGACACTAAAGCTTTCTTT. It encodes CASSATPRDTKAFF.

This chain links TRBV7-9 with TRBJ1-2, with D perhaps TRBD1 (5 bases). CDR3 length: 14 amino acids. Trimming removed 5 bases at V and 6 bases at J, with 16 bases between. Per the germline V gene, CDR1 is SEHNR and CDR2 is FQNEAQ (reference sequence). The CDR3 coding sequence is TGTGCCAGCAGCCGTTCTCGACAGCGTGATGGCTACACCTTC. Protein sequence: CASSRSRQRDGYTF. Filled out from reference TRBV7-9 and TRBJ1-2, the complete variable domain reads DTGVSQNPRHKITKRGQNVTFRCDPISEHNRLYWYRQTLGQGPEFLTYFQNEAQLEKSRLLSDRFSAERPKGSFSTLEIQRTEQGDSAMYLCASSRSRQRDGYTFGSGTRLTVV.